A selection of T cell receptor beta chains follows, all from one sample in a study of cytomegalovirus exposure and HLA in healthy donors. Clones were read by immunoSEQ multiplex PCR, and TCRdb kept only the in-frame ones, dropping some. The repertoire includes 100,000 or so clones, approximately 78% of them detected once, and more than 1.4% sits in the top ten. Source material: PBMCs. Receptors originate from a middle-aged man in good health and CMV-seronegative. Both conserved end residues are part of each CDR3. A D gene is named only where the DNA matches it firmly. Size tells how often a clone was seen (once, few, many) or the class of an expanded clone, and some rows leave it out.

CDR3nt: TGTGCCATCAGGGCGGCTGGGGCCAACGTCCTGACTTTC
CDR3aa: CAIRAAGANVLTF
j_gene: TRBJ2-6
v_gene: TRBV10-3
abundance: few
d_gene: -

CDR3nt: TGTGCCAGCAGCTCACGCATACGCGGGACCGGGGAGCTGTTTTTT
CDR3aa: CASSSRIRGTGELFF
j_gene: TRBJ2-2
v_gene: TRBV7-2
abundance: once
d_gene: -

CDR3nt: TGTGCCAGCAGCTCGGGACAGCTTGAAGCTTTCTTT
CDR3aa: CASSSGQLEAFF
j_gene: TRBJ1-1
v_gene: TRBV7-9
abundance: -
d_gene: TRBD1

CDR3nt: TGCGCCAGCAGAAGTGGACAGGGGAGCTCCTACGAGCAGTACTTC
CDR3aa: CASRSGQGSSYEQYF
j_gene: TRBJ2-7
v_gene: TRBV10-1
abundance: -
d_gene: TRBD1

CDR3nt: TGTGCCAGCAGCTCTGGGACAGGGGCGACGTTGGGCTACACCTTC
CDR3aa: CASSSGTGATLGYTF
j_gene: TRBJ1-2
v_gene: TRBV7-9
abundance: few
d_gene: TRBD1

CDR3nt: TGTGCCAGCTCCCCACTGGGGCCTAGCACAGATACGCAGTATTTT
CDR3aa: CASSPLGPSTDTQYF
j_gene: TRBJ2-3
v_gene: TRBV27
abundance: few
d_gene: -

CDR3nt: TGTGCCAGCAGCCCACGACAGGGGCAGGACACCGGGGAGCTGTTTTTT
CDR3aa: CASSPRQGQDTGELFF
j_gene: TRBJ2-2
v_gene: TRBV9
abundance: -
d_gene: TRBD1

CDR3nt: TGTGCCAGCAGCCAATACTCGGGACTAGCGGGGTCCAGGGGTACGCAGTATTTT
CDR3aa: CASSQYSGLAGSRGTQYF
j_gene: TRBJ2-3
v_gene: TRBV14
abundance: -
d_gene: TRBD2

CDR3nt: TGTGCCAGTAGCACTACAGGGAATCAGCCCCAGCATTTT
CDR3aa: CASSTTGNQPQHF
j_gene: TRBJ1-5
v_gene: TRBV19
abundance: -
d_gene: -

CDR3nt: TGTGCCAGCAGCGCCCCCGACTCCCGGTACGACGAGCAGTACTTC
CDR3aa: CASSAPDSRYDEQYF
j_gene: TRBJ2-7
v_gene: TRBV9
abundance: -
d_gene: -

CDR3nt: TGCGCCAGCAGCTCAGACATTTTCAATGAGCAGTTCTTC
CDR3aa: CASSSDIFNEQFF
j_gene: TRBJ2-1
v_gene: TRBV5-1
abundance: -
d_gene: -

CDR3nt: TGTGCCAGCAGTGAAGCGGGCACAAGAGATACTGAAGCTTTCTTT
CDR3aa: CASSEAGTRDTEAFF
j_gene: TRBJ1-1
v_gene: TRBV2
abundance: -
d_gene: -

CDR3nt: TGCGCCAGCAGAACAGGGGGCGGGGAGCTGTTTTTT
CDR3aa: CASRTGGGELFF
j_gene: TRBJ2-2
v_gene: TRBV10-2
abundance: -
d_gene: TRBD1

CDR3nt: TGTGCCAGCTCACCACTACAGGGTGACACTGAAGCTTTCTTT
CDR3aa: CASSPLQGDTEAFF
j_gene: TRBJ1-1
v_gene: TRBV18
abundance: -
d_gene: -

CDR3nt: TGTGCCAGCACCGCCGGGACTAGCGGGGTTTGGGAGCAGTTCTTC
CDR3aa: CASTAGTSGVWEQFF
j_gene: TRBJ2-1
v_gene: TRBV6-1
abundance: -
d_gene: TRBD2

CDR3nt: TGTGCCAACCGGGACAACTCCTACGAGCAGTACTTC
CDR3aa: CANRDNSYEQYF
j_gene: TRBJ2-7
v_gene: TRBV10-3
abundance: -
d_gene: -

CDR3nt: TGTGCCAGCAGCTTAGTGACAGGTCAAGAGACCCAGTACTTC
CDR3aa: CASSLVTGQETQYF
j_gene: TRBJ2-5
v_gene: TRBV7-6
abundance: -
d_gene: -

CDR3nt: TGTGCCAGCAACAGCCTCAATCAGCCCCAGCATTTT
CDR3aa: CASNSLNQPQHF
j_gene: TRBJ1-5
v_gene: TRBV28
abundance: -
d_gene: -

CDR3nt: TGTGCCAGCAGCGTCCCGGGTCACATTCAGTACTTC
CDR3aa: CASSVPGHIQYF
j_gene: TRBJ2-4
v_gene: TRBV9
abundance: -
d_gene: -

CDR3nt: TGTGCCAGCAGTTCCGACAAGGTTGAAAAACTGTTTTTT
CDR3aa: CASSSDKVEKLFF
j_gene: TRBJ1-4
v_gene: TRBV6-1
abundance: -
d_gene: -